This TCR beta chain is drawn from a study of blood T cell repertoires in COVID-19 (dated by TCRdb to the early 2020s). As for the study more broadly: The collaborator samples originated in the United States, Italy and Spain and spanned the acute and convalescent phases of COVID-19. The material from the prospective study consisted of cDNA or gDNA derived from T cells, B-cell-depleted T cells, or PBMCs. Subjects who had been exposed to COVID-19, were actively infected with it, or had recovered from it provided the deeply sampled blood TCRbeta repertoires that made up the dataset. The repertoires were released in a freely available public database intended as a resource for research on the immune response to SARS-CoV-2. Samples were obtained from the ongoing ImmuneRACE study (first 160 participants) and from roughly 1,300 subjects provided by 6 global collaborators. A de-identified subject ID, COVID-19 status, age in years and sex were almost always included in the sample metadata. HLA class I and class II types, where available, came from metadata supplied by the sample provider rather than from assay-based typing.

TCRbeta CDR3 regions were amplified from genomic DNA using the immunoSEQ Assay, a bias-controlled multiplex PCR. Per the source publication's procedure: The number of nucleated cells in each sample was estimated by amplification of reference gene primers within the assay. To quantify the absolute abundance of each unique TCRbeta CDR3 rearrangement, sequence reads were collapsed and filtered. For each sample, productive Simpson clonality was calculated by taking the square root of Simpson's diversity index across productive rearrangements. TCRdb carries this immuneACCESS record with in-frame sequences only. Its versions omit some clonotypes, under half of them owing to an unresolved V gene in the studies checked, with the rest unexplained. V and J calls and clone size are copied from that table; D and trimming were computed from the DNA. A total of about 190,000 clones appear in this sample, about 77% of them only once. Clones ranked in the top ten supply less than 20% of the sample.

As regards this clone: The antigen it binds to is not known. Per-base quality was not reported, and no clone a single base away is much larger than it.

Sequences MNHEY (CDR1) and SVGAGI (CDR2) are obtained from the germline V gene. Counted from cysteine to valine, this CDR3 has 14 amino acids. The only DNA kept is the CDR3, 42 bases in frame from the first base. Here V drops 7 bases and J drops 1 base, and the junction holds 4 bases not matched to any gene. Results the study describes overall, beyond this receptor: The amount of clinical and demographic metadata varied by source and participant and was provided uncurated.

Enrolling through a virtual design, the prospective study's participants ranged in age from roughly 18 to 100 years and lived across approximately 25 United States geographic areas. Cohort assignment in the prospective study relied on participant-reported clinical history from a screening survey and a study questionnaire. In the prospective study, whole blood, serum and a nasopharyngeal or oropharyngeal swab were collected from each participant by mobile phlebotomists. Participants in the prospective study had the option to provide additional blood draws and questionnaires over a roughly 2-month period. Prospective study blood samples were shipped either frozen or at room temperature before DNA extraction.

The source material was PBMCs or T cells enriched from blood (not recorded which). The chain links TRBV6-5 with TRBJ2-7; TRBD1 agrees with 10 junctional bases. The sequence was obtained from a woman between 45 and 60 years old with acute COVID-19. The CDR3 corresponds to CASIRDRGSYEQYV. The sequenced DNA is TGTGCCAGCATTAGGGACAGGGGATCCTACGAGCAGTACGTC.